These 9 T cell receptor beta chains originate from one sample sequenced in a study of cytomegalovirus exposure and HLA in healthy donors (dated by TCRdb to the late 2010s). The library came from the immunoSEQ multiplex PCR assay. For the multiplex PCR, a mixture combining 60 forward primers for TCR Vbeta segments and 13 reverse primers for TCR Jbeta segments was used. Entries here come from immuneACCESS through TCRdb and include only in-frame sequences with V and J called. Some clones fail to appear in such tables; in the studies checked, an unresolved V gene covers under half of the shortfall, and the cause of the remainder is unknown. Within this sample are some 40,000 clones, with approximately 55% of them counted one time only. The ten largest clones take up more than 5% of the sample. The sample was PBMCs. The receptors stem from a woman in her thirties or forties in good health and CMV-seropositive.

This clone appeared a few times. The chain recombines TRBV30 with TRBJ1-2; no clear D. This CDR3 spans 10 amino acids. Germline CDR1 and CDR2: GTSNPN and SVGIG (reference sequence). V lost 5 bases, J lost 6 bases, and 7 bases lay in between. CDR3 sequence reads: CAWVSDGYTF. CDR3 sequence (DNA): TGTGCCTGGGTTTCGGATGGCTACACCTTC.

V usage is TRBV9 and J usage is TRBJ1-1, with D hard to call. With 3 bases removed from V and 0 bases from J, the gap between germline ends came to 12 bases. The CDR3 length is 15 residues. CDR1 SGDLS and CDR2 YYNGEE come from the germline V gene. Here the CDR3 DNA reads TGTGCCAGCAGCGCTAGACCCCTTATGAACACTGAAGCTTTCTTT. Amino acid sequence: CASSARPLMNTEAFF.

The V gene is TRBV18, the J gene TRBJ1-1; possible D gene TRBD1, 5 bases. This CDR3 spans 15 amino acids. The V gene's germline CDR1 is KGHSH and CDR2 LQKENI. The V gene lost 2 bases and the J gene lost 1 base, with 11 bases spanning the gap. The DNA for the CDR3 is TGTGCCAGCTCACCAAATCCAGGACAGAACACTGAAGCTTTCTTT. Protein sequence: CASSPNPGQNTEAFF.

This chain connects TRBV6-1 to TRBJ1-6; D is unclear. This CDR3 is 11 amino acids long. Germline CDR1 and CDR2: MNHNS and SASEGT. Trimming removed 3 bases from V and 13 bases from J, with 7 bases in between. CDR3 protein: CASSERVPLHF. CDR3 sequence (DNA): TGTGCCAGCAGTGAGAGGGTCCCCCTCCACTTT.

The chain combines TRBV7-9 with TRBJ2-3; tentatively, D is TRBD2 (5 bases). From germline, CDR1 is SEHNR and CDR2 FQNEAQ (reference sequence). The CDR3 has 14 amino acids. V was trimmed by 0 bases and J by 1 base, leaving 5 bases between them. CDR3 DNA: TGTGCCAGCAGCTTAGCCGGGGGCACAGATACGCAGTATTTT. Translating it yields CASSLAGGTDTQYF.

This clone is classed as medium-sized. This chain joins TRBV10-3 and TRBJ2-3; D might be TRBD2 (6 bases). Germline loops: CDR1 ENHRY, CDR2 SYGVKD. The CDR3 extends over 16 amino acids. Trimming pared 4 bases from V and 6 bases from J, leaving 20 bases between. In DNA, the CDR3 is TGTGCCATCAGTGTAGGTCTAACGGGAGACTTTGATACGCAGTATTTT. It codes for CAISVGLTGDFDTQYF.

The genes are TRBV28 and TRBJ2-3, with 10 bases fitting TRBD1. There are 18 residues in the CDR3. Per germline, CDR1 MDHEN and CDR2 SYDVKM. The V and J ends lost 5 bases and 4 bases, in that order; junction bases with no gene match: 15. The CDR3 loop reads CASSPRQGARSKSDTQYF. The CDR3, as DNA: TGTGCCAGCAGTCCTCGACAGGGGGCGAGGTCTAAGTCAGATACGCAGTATTTT. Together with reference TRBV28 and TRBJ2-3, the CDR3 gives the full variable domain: DVKVTQSSRYLVKRTGEKVFLECVQDMDHENMFWYRQDPGLGLRLIYFSYDVKMKEKGDIPEGYSVSREKKERFSLILESASTNQTSMYLCASSPRQGARSKSDTQYFGPGTRLTVL.

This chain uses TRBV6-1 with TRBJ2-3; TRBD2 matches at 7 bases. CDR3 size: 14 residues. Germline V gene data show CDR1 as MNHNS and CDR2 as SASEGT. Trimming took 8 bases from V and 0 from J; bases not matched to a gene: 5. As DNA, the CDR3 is TGTGCCAGCCTCGGGGGGTCTAGCACAGATACGCAGTATTTT. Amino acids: CASLGGSSTDTQYF.

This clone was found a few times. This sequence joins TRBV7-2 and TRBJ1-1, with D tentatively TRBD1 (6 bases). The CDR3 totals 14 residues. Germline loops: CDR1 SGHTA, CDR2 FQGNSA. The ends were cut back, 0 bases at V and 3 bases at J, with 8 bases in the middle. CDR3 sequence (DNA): TGTGCCAGCAGCTTAGCGGGACACTACACTGAAGCTTTCTTT. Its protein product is CASSLAGHYTEAFF.